A selection of T cell receptor beta chains follows, all from one sample in a study of shared clonotypes between healthy human individuals. Sequencing was performed with immunoSEQ multiplex PCR; in TCRdb, only in-frame clones are kept and a portion is missing. The table has under 2,000,000 clones, about 94% seen once. Sequencing was done on a sample of naive CD8+ T cells sorted from blood. These receptors all stem from a man between 18 and 29 years old in good health. Each CDR3 is given with its conserved first and last residue. D genes are given only for firm matches. The size of a clone is reported for some rows only, either as once, few or many, or as a class for expanded clones.

abundance	v_gene	d_gene	j_gene	CDR3aa	CDR3nt
NA	TRBV7-9	NA	TRBJ2-7	CASSLRSHEQYF	TGTGCCAGCAGCCTAAGAAGCCACGAGCAGTACTTC
once	TRBV27	TRBD1	TRBJ1-1	CASSLFPPFETGGAFF	TGTGCCAGCAGTTTATTCCCACCGTTTGAGACAGGGGGAGCTTTCTTT
NA	TRBV7-9	NA	TRBJ2-2	CASSPRNTGELFF	TGTGCCAGCAGCCCCCGGAACACCGGGGAGCTGTTTTTT
NA	TRBV2	NA	TRBJ2-7	CASGWTATFGGYEQYF	TGTGCCAGCGGATGGACAGCAACTTTCGGGGGCTACGAGCAGTACTTC
NA	TRBV7-9	TRBD1	TRBJ2-7	CASSSDRSSYEQYF	TGTGCCAGCAGCTCGGACAGGAGCTCCTACGAGCAGTACTTC
NA	TRBV4-1	TRBD1	TRBJ2-7	CASSQARQGYEQYF	TGCGCCAGCAGCCAAGCCCGACAGGGGTACGAGCAGTACTTC
NA	TRBV2	NA	TRBJ2-3	CASSGEGGLTDTQYF	TGTGCCAGCAGCGGGGAGGGGGGACTCACAGATACGCAGTATTTT
NA	TRBV5-8	NA	TRBJ1-5	CASSSGGGGQPQHF	TGTGCCAGCAGCTCTGGTGGGGGAGGGCAGCCCCAGCATTTT
NA	TRBV6-1	TRBD2	TRBJ2-3	CASSEWGGASTDTQYF	TGTGCCAGCAGTGAGTGGGGGGGTGCTAGCACAGATACGCAGTATTTT
NA	TRBV27	TRBD2	TRBJ2-3	CASRRGDTQYF	TGTGCCAGCCGGCGGGGGGATACGCAGTATTTT
NA	TRBV11-2	TRBD2	TRBJ2-7	CASSPTLGTSGSSYEQYF	TGTGCCAGCAGCCCTACTTTAGGGACTAGCGGGAGCTCCTACGAGCAGTACTTC
NA	TRBV13	NA	TRBJ2-1	CASSAPGGIGYNEQFF	TGTGCCAGCAGCGCCCCAGGGGGGATCGGGTACAATGAGCAGTTCTTC
once	TRBV15	NA	TRBJ2-5	CATSRTVEQETQYF	TGTGCCACCAGCAGAACGGTCGAGCAAGAGACCCAGTACTTC
NA	TRBV7-2	NA	TRBJ1-4	CASSPVTDGNAKLFF	TGTGCCAGCAGCCCAGTGACGGACGGGAACGCAAAACTGTTTTTT
once	TRBV5-1	NA	TRBJ2-5	CASSYSSSTGGQETQYF	TGCGCCAGCAGCTACTCTTCTAGCACCGGGGGCCAAGAGACCCAGTACTTC
NA	TRBV4-1	TRBD2	TRBJ2-7	CASSQSSGGTYEQYF	TGCGCCAGCAGCCAATCTTCCGGGGGGACCTACGAGCAGTACTTC